The sample holds a few counts of the clone carrying this T cell receptor (beta chain). The antigen is not known. This entry comes from a study of CD8+ T cells in alopecia areata. Points from the study as a whole: Clonality exceeded that of normal scalp in lesional scalp, most notably in alopecia totalis/universalis.

V lost 8 bases, J lost 1 base, and 17 bases lay in between. Germline loops: CDR1 ENHRY, CDR2 SYGVKD. The CDR3 totals 15 residues. RNA was isolated and reverse transcribed to cDNA, the sequencing template. Using immunoSEQ multiplex PCR, the repertoire was profiled, and TCRdb retains in-frame clones only, with some absent. The profile shows 150,000 or so clones, about three fifths of them singletons. Sequencing was done on a sample of CD4+ T cells sorted from blood. The source of this sequence is a human donor in good health. V gene TRBV10-3 combines with J gene TRBJ1-2, with D perhaps matching TRBD1 (5 bases). CDR3 amino acids: CAIWSRGEHNYGYTF. CDR3 nucleotide sequence: TGTGCCATCTGGTCACGGGGGGAACATAACTATGGCTACACCTTC.